The T cell receptor (beta chain) under discussion was sequenced for a study of naive and memory T cell subsets. This clonotype was detected many times. Its antigen is currently unknown. Trimming stripped 6 bases from V and 5 bases from J, with 17 bases between. The CDR3 has 14 residues. CMV status came from CD4+ IFNgamma after overnight CMV lysate stimulation. General observations from the study: In naive cells, over 90% of TCR sequences were seen only once.

Two oligonucleotides, mixed equimolar, formed the beta constant-region primer covering TRBC1 and TRBC2. Four rounds of PCR amplified the ligated cDNA using nested alpha and beta constant-region primers plus SP2. An oligonucleotide with the SP2 primer and a 12-nucleotide UMI was ligated to the cDNA 3' end. From the UMI-ligation and nested PCR reads, TCRdb called clonotypes with MiXCR, one entry per CDR3 protein. Altogether 100,000 to 150,000 distinct CDR3 sequences are present, 35% to 40% being singletons, with the ten largest covering roughly 0.86%. V and J are TRBV12-3 or TRBV12-4 and TRBJ2-7; D is possibly TRBD1 (6 bases). This clonotype was obtained from a human donor in good health. The sample consisted of central memory CD4+ T cells from blood. This CDR3 reads CASSSGRGTNEQYF. As DNA, the CDR3 is TGTGCCAGCAGCTCTGGCAGGGGCACCAACGAGCAGTACTTC.